What follows is one T cell receptor (beta chain) and its context. What it binds is not known. Germline CDR1 SGDLS, CDR2 YYNGEE. The V end was cut by 0 bases, the J end by 3 bases, with 6 bases between. CDR3 size: 13 residues. These data originate in a study of cytomegalovirus exposure and HLA in healthy donors. Overall study results and limits: Common viral pathogens seemed to be connected with several of the most significant clusters, according to a later analysis.

With 60 Vbeta and 13 Jbeta primers, the PCR was carried out. The assay was immunoSEQ multiplex PCR, and TCRdb's table has in-frame clones only and misses some. The sample has 90,000 to 150,000 clones; 78% are singletons. The receptor comes from a young woman in good health and CMV-seropositive. V and J are TRBV9 and TRBJ2-5; no clear D. Sequenced input: PBMCs. CDR3: CASSVGQKETQYF. The CDR3 nucleotides are TGTGCCAGCAGCGTAGGGCAGAAAGAGACCCAGTACTTC.